These T cell receptor beta chains were read from a single sample in a study of blood T cell repertoires in COVID-19. Only in-frame clones appear in the TCRdb table, and some are missing; sequencing was by immunoSEQ multiplex PCR. This sample has 71,000 or so clones, with just under 85% found just once. The sample was peripheral blood. The receptor source for this set is a man in his 70s with acute or convalescent COVID-19. Both conserved end residues are part of each CDR3. A D gene is named only where the DNA matches it firmly.

TRBJ2-1 . TRBV5-5 CASSFLVTGVGEQFF
TRBJ2-4 TRBD1 TRBV6-5 CASKTGGSQNIQYF
TRBJ2-1 . TRBV21-1 CASSNFSGGTLYNEGFF
TRBJ1-1 . TRBV2 CASSEERGGRTNTEAFF
TRBJ2-7 TRBD2 TRBV28 CASSPVPAGGAEQYF
TRBJ1-4 . TRBV25-1 CASSEPFQGKLFF
TRBJ1-2 TRBD1 TRBV3-1/TRBV3-2 CASSPAELAYDRANGYTF
TRBJ1-2 . TRBV5-6 CASSLVLSGYTF
TRBJ2-2 TRBD1 TRBV3-1/TRBV3-2 CASSQSGQGAPGELFF
TRBJ1-1 TRBD1 TRBV19 CASSIPQGGGTEAFF
TRBJ2-7 TRBD1 TRBV7-6 CASSLGVTGGFNEQYF
TRBJ1-2 . TRBV28 CASSYRDGYTF
TRBJ2-5 . TRBV9 CASSEGSDSKETQYF
TRBJ2-2 . TRBV12-3/TRBV12-4 CASSYRSTGELFF
TRBJ2-5 . TRBV27 CASTQWAGDLETQYF
TRBJ2-1 TRBD2 TRBV4-1 CASSRTSGSLDEQFF
TRBJ2-3 TRBD2 TRBV27 CASSWTSGSTDTQYF
TRBJ2-2 TRBD2 TRBV11-3 CAATGGGGELFF
TRBJ1-3 TRBD1 TRBV4-2 CASSQEPGTGGFSGNTIYF
TRBJ2-1 TRBD1 TRBV7-2 CASSPSGTGYNEQFF
TRBJ1-2 . TRBV28 CASSWSSYNYGYTF
TRBJ2-7 TRBD2 TRBV6-2/TRBV6-3 CASSLRTRKDYEQYF
TRBJ1-5 TRBD1 TRBV15 CATSLTGYSNQPQHF
TRBJ2-7 . TRBV19 CASSIDRTYEQYF
TRBJ2-2 . TRBV11-3 CASSLGGRTGELFF
TRBJ1-2 . TRBV5-1 CASSLARPQLGGYTF
TRBJ2-5 TRBD2 TRBV7-2 CASSSGTKETQYF
TRBJ2-1 . TRBV3-1/TRBV3-2 CASSHDIPGDSYNEQFF
TRBJ2-2 TRBD2 TRBV7-9 CASSGTSGPNTGELFF
TRBJ1-2 . TRBV7-2 CASSPGVYDGYTF
TRBJ2-5 . TRBV28 CASSLQGEKFVWTQYF
TRBJ2-1 TRBD2 TRBV11-2 CASSLTGTRENEQFF
TRBJ1-5 TRBD1 TRBV19 CASSIGTGLFQPQHF
TRBJ2-7 TRBD2 TRBV30 CAWMRLAGSHEQYF
TRBJ2-1 . TRBV27 CASSLAPSGKQFF
TRBJ1-5 . TRBV7-3 CASSLRPGEGQPQHF
TRBJ1-2 . TRBV29-1 CSVATGNPNGYTF
TRBJ2-2 TRBD2 TRBV9 CASSAGLAGLTGELFF
TRBJ2-3 TRBD1 TRBV10-3 CAINTGTASSTDTQYF